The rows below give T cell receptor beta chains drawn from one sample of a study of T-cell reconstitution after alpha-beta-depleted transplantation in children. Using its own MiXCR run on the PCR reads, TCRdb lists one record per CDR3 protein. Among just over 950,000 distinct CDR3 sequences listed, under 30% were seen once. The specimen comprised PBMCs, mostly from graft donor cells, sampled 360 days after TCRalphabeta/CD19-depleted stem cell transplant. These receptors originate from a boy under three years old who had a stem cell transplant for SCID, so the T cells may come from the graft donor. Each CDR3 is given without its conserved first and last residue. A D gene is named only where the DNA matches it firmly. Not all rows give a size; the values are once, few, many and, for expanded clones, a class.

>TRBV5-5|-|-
ASRPQWGTSYEQY
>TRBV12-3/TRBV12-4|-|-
ASSFREGPNQPQH
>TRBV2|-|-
ASSDRGKAGRESY
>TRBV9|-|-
ASSVGPGSDTEAF
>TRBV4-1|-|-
ASSVREGHTEAF
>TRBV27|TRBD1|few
ASSWTGVPNTEAF
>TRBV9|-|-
ASSVATWPGRRNQPQH
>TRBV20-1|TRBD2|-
SAVVAGGLNTGELF
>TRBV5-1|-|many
ASSSVGVFSETQY
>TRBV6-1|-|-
ASSELSGSINQPQH
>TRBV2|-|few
ASRSVLNTEAF
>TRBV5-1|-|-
ASSLDNGMNTEAF
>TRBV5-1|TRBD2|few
ASSLIPGGVNNEQF
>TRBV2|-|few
ASTADLGPQETQY
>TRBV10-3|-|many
AISESWDTYYEQY
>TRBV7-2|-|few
ASSQDGYSTTQY
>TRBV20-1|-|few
SARRGGPEEKQF
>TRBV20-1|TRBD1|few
SAGPGTGYYEQY
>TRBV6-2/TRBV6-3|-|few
ASSYSKSRTALVQYNEQF
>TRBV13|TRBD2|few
ASSSTSGGAHEQF
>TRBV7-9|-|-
ASSLEGSGQY
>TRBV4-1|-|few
ASSHYPPARDEQF
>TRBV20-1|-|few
SARARQGGGDTQY
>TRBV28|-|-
ASSWDFPSSYNSPLH
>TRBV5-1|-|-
ASSLGYRDNYGYT
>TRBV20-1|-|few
SARVGRINTEAF
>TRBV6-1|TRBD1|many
ASSPTGGPYEQY
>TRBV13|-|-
ASRNRDLSTDTQY
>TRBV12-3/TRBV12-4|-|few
ASRARDLNTEAF
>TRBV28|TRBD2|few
ASSFGGGGGNEQY
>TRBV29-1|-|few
SVLRRVDEQF